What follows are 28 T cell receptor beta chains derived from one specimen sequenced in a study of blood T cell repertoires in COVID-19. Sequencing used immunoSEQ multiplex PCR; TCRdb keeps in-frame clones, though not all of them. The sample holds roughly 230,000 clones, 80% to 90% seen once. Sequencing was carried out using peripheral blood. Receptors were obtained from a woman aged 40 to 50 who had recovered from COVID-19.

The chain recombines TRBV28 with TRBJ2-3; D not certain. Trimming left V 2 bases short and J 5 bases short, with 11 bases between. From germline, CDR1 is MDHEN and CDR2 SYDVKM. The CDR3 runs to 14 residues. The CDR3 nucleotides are TGTGCCAGCAGTTTACTCCTCGGTCGAGATACGCAGTATTTT. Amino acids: CASSLLLGRDTQYF.

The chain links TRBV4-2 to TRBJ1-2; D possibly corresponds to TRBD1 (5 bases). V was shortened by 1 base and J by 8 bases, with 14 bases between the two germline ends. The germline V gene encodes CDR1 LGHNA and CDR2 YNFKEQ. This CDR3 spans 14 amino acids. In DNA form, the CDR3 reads TGTGCCAGCAGCCAAGGTCGGGTGGCAGGGGGCTACACCTTC. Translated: CASSQGRVAGGYTF.

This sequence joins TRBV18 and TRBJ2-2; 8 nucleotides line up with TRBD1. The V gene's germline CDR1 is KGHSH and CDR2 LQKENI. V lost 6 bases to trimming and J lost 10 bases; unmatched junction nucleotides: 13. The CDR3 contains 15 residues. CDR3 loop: CASSAGTGMRVELFF. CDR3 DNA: TGTGCCAGCTCGGCCGGGACAGGCATGCGAGTGGAGCTGTTTTTT.

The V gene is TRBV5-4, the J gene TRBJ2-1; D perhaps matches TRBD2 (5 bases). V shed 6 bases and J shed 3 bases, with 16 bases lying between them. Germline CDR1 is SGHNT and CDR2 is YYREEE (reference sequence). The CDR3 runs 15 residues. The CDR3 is CASTSPSGDYNEQFF. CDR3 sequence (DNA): TGTGCCAGCACCTCCCCCTCCGGGGACTACAATGAGCAGTTCTTC. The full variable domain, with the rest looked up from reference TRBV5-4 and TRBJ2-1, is ETGVTQSPTHLIKTRGQQVTLRCSSQSGHNTVSWYQQALGQGPQFIFQYYREEENGRGNFPPRFSGLQFPNYSSELNVNALELDDSALYLCASTSPSGDYNEQFFGPGTRLTVL.

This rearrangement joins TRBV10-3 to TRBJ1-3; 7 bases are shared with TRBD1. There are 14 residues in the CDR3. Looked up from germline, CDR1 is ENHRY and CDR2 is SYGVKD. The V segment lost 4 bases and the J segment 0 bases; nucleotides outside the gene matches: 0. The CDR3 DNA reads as TGTGCCATCAGTGGGGACAGCTCTGGAAACACCATATATTTT. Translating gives CAISGDSSGNTIYF.

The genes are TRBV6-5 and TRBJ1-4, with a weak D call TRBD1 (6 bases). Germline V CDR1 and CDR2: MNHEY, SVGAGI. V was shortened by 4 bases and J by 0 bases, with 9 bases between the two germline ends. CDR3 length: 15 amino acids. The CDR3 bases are TGTGCCAGCAGTTTTGGGGGCGCAACTAATGAAAAACTGTTTTTT. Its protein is CASSFGGATNEKLFF.

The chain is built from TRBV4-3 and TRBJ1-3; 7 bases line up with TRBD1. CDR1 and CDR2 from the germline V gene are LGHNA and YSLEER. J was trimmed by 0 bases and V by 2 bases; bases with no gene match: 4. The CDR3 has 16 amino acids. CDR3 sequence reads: CASSQRTGVSGNTIYF. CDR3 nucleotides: TGCGCCAGCAGCCAAAGGACAGGAGTCTCTGGAAACACCATATATTTT.

The CDR3 DNA sequence: TGTGCCAGCAGCCTAACAGGGGGAAATGGCTACACCTTC. Translated, it gives CASSLTGGNGYTF. The rearrangement links TRBV7-9 to TRBJ1-2; 8 bases are a match to TRBD1. The length of the CDR3 is 13 residues. Trimming removed 5 bases from V and 6 bases from J; junction bases left unmatched: 5. Germline V gives CDR1 SEHNR, CDR2 FQNEAQ (reference sequence).

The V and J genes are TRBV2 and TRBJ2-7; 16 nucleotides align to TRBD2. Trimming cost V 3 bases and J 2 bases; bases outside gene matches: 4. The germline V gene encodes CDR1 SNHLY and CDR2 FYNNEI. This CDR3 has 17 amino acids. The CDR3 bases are TGTGCCAGCAGTGAGGGACTAGCGGGAGGGGTGACCTACGAGCAGTACGTC. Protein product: CASSEGLAGGVTYEQYV.

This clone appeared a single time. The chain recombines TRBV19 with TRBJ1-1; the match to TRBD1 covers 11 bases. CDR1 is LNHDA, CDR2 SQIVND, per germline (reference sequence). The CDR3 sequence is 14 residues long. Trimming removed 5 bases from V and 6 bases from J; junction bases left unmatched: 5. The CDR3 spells CASSRWTGGPEAFF. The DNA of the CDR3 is TGTGCCAGTAGTCGCTGGACAGGGGGCCCTGAAGCTTTCTTT. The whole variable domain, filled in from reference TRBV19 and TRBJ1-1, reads DGGITQSPKYLFRKEGQNVTLSCEQNLNHDAMYWYRQDPGQGLRLIYYSQIVNDFQKGDIAEGYSVSREKKESFPLTVTSAQKNPTAFYLCASSRWTGGPEAFFGQGTRLTVV.

CDR3 loop: CASRIDGGITDTQYF. The CDR3 region has the DNA TGTGCCAGCAGAATAGACGGGGGTATTACAGATACGCAGTATTTT. The chain has TRBV6-5 and TRBJ2-3, with D possibly TRBD2 on 6 matching bases. The CDR3 length is 15 residues. Trimming pared 6 bases from V and 3 bases from J, leaving 16 bases between. Germline V CDR1 and CDR2: MNHEY, SVGAGI.

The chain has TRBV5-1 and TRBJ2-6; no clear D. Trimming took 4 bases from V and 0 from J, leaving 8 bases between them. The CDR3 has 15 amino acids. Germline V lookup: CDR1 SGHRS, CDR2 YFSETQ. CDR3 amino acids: CASSPVDSGANVLTF. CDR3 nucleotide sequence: TGCGCCAGCAGCCCTGTAGACTCTGGGGCCAACGTCCTGACTTTC.

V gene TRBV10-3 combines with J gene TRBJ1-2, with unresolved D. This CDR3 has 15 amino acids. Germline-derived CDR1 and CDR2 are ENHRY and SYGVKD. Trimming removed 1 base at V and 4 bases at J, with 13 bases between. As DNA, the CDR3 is TGTGCCATCAGTGAGTACTCAGAGGGTGGCTATGGCTACACCTTC. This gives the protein CAISEYSEGGYGYTF.

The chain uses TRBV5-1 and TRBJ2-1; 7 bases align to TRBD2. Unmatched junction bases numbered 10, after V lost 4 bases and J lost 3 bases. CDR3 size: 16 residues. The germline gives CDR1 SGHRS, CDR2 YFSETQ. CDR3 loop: CASSLNQREIYNEQFF. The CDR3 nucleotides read TGCGCCAGCAGCCTTAACCAGCGGGAAATCTACAATGAGCAGTTCTTC. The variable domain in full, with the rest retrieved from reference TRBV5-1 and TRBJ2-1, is KAGVTQTPRYLIKTRGQQVTLSCSPISGHRSVSWYQQTPGQGLQFLFEYFSETQRNKGNFPGRFSGRQFSNSRSEMNVSTLELGDSALYLCASSLNQREIYNEQFFGPGTRLTVL.

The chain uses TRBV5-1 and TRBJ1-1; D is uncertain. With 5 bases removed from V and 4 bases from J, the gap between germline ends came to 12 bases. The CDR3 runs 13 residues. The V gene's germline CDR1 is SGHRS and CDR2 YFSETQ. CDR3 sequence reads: CASSDWRSTEAFF. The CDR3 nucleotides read TGCGCCAGCAGTGATTGGAGGAGCACTGAAGCTTTCTTT.

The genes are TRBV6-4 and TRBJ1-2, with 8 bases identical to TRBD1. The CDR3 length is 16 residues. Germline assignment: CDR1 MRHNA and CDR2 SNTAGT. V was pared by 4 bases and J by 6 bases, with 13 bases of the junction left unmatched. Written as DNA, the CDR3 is TGTGCCAGCAGTGTCGCCTTGGACAGGGTTAGGGATGGCTACACCTTC. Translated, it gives CASSVALDRVRDGYTF.

CDR3 sequence reads: CASSLGQPGTEAFF. The DNA of the CDR3 is TGCGCCAGCAGCTTGGGACAGCCAGGGACTGAAGCTTTCTTT. V is TRBV5-1 and J is TRBJ1-1; a weak D match, TRBD1 (5 bases). V was shortened by 0 bases and J by 5 bases, with 11 bases between the two germline ends. The CDR3 contains 14 residues. Germline loops: CDR1 SGHRS, CDR2 YFSETQ.

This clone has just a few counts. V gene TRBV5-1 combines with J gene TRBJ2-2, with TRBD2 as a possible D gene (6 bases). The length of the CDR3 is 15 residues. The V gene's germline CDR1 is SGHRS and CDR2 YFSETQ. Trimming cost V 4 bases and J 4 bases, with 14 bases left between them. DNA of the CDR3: TGCGCCAGCAGCGCAGGGACTGCCAGCACCGGGGAGCTGTTTTTT. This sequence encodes CASSAGTASTGELFF.

CDR3 DNA sequence: TGTGCCAGCATTCAAACGGCGGGGGGCACTGAAGCTTTCTTT. It yields the protein CASIQTAGGTEAFF. The rearrangement uses TRBV27 and TRBJ1-1, with a tentative D call TRBD1 (5 bases). This CDR3 has 14 residues. Germline-derived CDR1 and CDR2 are MNHEY and SMNVEV (reference sequence). Deletions cut 7 bases from V and 4 bases from J, with 16 bases between.

In DNA form, the CDR3 reads TGTGCCAGCAGCTTGCAACCACAGGGGGGCCACGAGCAGTACGTC. Its translation is CASSLQPQGGHEQYV. The chain is built from TRBV5-4 and TRBJ2-7; 8 bases are a match to TRBD1. V lost 1 base and J lost 5; bases outside the gene matches: 8. This CDR3 is 15 amino acids long. Germline CDR1 is SGHNT and CDR2 is YYREEE (reference sequence).

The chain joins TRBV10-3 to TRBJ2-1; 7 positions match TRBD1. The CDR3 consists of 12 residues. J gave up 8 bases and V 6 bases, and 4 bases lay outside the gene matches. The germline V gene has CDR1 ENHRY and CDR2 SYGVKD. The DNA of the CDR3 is TGTGCCATCAGAGACAGGGTGGATGAGCAGTTCTTC. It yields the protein CAIRDRVDEQFF.

The CDR3 nucleotides read TGTGCCAGTAGTATGCTACAGGGTCTTGGTGGCTACACCTTC. Translated: CASSMLQGLGGYTF. The gene calls are TRBV19 and TRBJ1-2, with D possibly being TRBD1 (6 bases). The CDR3 totals 14 residues. The germline gives CDR1 LNHDA, CDR2 SQIVND (reference sequence). V shed 3 bases and J shed 7 bases, with 15 bases lying between them.

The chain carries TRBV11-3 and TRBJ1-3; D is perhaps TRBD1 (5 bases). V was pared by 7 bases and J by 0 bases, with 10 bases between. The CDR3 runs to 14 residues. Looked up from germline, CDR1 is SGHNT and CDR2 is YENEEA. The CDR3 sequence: CASKPTDSGNTIYF. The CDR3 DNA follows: TGTGCCAGCAAACCGACAGACTCTGGAAACACCATATATTTT.

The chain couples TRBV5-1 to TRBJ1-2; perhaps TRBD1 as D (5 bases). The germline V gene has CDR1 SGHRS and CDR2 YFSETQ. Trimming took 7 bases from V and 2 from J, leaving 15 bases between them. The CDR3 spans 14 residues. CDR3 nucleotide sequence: TGCGCCAGCGCGGGGGTCTCCGGGAACTATGGCTACACCTTC. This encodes CASAGVSGNYGYTF. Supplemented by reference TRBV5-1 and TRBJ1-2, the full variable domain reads KAGVTQTPRYLIKTRGQQVTLSCSPISGHRSVSWYQQTPGQGLQFLFEYFSETQRNKGNFPGRFSGRQFSNSRSEMNVSTLELGDSALYLCASAGVSGNYGYTFGSGTRLTVV.

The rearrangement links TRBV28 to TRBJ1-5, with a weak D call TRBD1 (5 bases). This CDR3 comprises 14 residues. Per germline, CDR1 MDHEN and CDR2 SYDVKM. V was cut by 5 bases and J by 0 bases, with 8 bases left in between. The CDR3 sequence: CASSVRGSNQPQHF. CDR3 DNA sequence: TGTGCCAGCAGTGTTAGGGGTAGCAATCAGCCCCAGCATTTT.

The DNA for the CDR3 is TGTGCCAGCTTTGCCGGACAGGGGGCGTTTGAGCAGTTCTTC. This sequence encodes CASFAGQGAFEQFF. This chain joins TRBV6-5 and TRBJ2-1; TRBD1 matches 11 bases. The CDR3 runs to 14 residues. Germline CDR1 MNHEY, CDR2 SVGAGI. The junction had 9 bases not matched to a gene; V was cut back by 8 bases and J by 9 bases.

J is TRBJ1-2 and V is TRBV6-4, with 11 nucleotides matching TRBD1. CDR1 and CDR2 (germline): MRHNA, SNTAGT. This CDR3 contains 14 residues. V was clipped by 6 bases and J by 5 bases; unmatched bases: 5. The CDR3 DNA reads TGTGCCAGCAGCCCGGGACAGGGGGAGTATGGCTACACCTTC. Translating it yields CASSPGQGEYGYTF.

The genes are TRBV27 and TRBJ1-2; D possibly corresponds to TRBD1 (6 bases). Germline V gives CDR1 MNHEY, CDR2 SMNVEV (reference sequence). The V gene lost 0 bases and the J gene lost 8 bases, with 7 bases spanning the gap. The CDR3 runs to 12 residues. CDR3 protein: CASSLSGQGYTF. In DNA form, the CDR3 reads TGTGCCAGCAGTTTATCGGGACAAGGCTACACCTTC.